These T cell receptor beta chains were read from a single sample in a study of graft-versus-host responses after intestinal transplantation. Antigen specificity for these receptors is unknown. The table came from immunoSEQ multiplex PCR; TCRdb's copy has only in-frame clones and leaves some out. Found here are 60,000 to 80,000 clones, 90% of them singletons; the top ten hold approximately 1.3%. The specimen comprised unstimulated CD8+ T cells sorted from spleen or lymph node cells, sampled before intestinal transplant. The origin of the receptors is a human donor who received an intestinal transplant. Both conserved end residues are part of each CDR3. The D gene is left open where the match is weak. Clone size is not always given. Where it is, it says once, few, many or a class for expanded clones.

>-|-|TRBV9|TRBJ1-3
TGTGCCAGCAGCGTGTGGGAGGGAAACACCATATATTTT
CASSVWEGNTIYF
>-|-|TRBV6-1|TRBJ1-5
TGTGCCAGCAGGGAGGGGTATCAGCCCCAGCATTTT
CASREGYQPQHF
>-|-|TRBV11-2|TRBJ1-2
TGTGCCAGCAGCTTGGGCACCTCCTATGGCTACACCTTC
CASSLGTSYGYTF
>-|-|TRBV2|TRBJ1-5
TGTGCCAGCTCCTCCTTCTTGAATCAGCCCCAGCATTTT
CASSSFLNQPQHF
>-|-|TRBV9|TRBJ2-1
TGTGCCAGCAGCGTAGGAGGTGGGGGCGTTGAGCAGTTCTTC
CASSVGGGGVEQFF
>-|once|TRBV4-1|TRBJ2-3
TGCGCCAGCAGCCAAGTAGAGACAGATACGCAGTATTTT
CASSQVETDTQYF
>-|-|TRBV6-1|TRBJ2-5
TGTGCCAGCAGTGAATTCGGGGATTCGGCGACCCAGTACTTC
CASSEFGDSATQYF
>-|-|TRBV6-5|TRBJ2-7
TGTGCCAGCAGTACAGGGCCCGAGCAGTACTTC
CASSTGPEQYF
>-|-|TRBV10-2|TRBJ1-2
TGCGCCAGCAGTGTGACAGCGGGGGATGGCTACACCTTC
CASSVTAGDGYTF
>TRBD1|-|TRBV5-4|TRBJ1-2
TGTGCCAGCAGCCAAATGACAGGGGGCGCGGGCTATGGCTACACCTTC
CASSQMTGGAGYGYTF
>-|-|TRBV20-1|TRBJ2-5
TGCAGTGCTAACGGTGGAGAGACCCAGTACTTC
CSANGGETQYF
>-|-|TRBV14|TRBJ2-3
TGTGCCAGCAGTTGGGGAGCGGATACGCAGTATTTT
CASSWGADTQYF
>TRBD1|-|TRBV10-3|TRBJ1-4
TGTGCCATCAGTGACCCGGGACAGCGGGAAAAACTGTTTTTT
CAISDPGQREKLFF
>-|few|TRBV4-2|TRBJ2-5
TGTGCCAGCAGCCAGGCAGGGCTAGTTGGAGAGACCCAGTACTTC
CASSQAGLVGETQYF
>-|-|TRBV7-2|TRBJ1-1
TGTGCCAGCAGCTCATCCGGGGAGATGACTGAAGCTTTCTTT
CASSSSGEMTEAFF
>TRBD1|-|TRBV7-6|TRBJ1-2
TGTGCCAGCAGCTTAGGGACAGGGTTGCACGGCTACACCTTC
CASSLGTGLHGYTF
>TRBD2|-|TRBV12-5|TRBJ2-5
TGTGCTAGTGGTTTGCCGGCGGGGGGGCGACAAGAGACCCAGTACTTC
CASGLPAGGRQETQYF
>-|-|TRBV29-1|TRBJ2-1
TGCAGCGTTGAGGGCGACAATGAGCAGTTCTTC
CSVEGDNEQFF
>-|-|TRBV19|TRBJ1-1
TGTGCCAGTAGCCAATTCCCGGGACAGAACACTGAAGCTTTCTTT
CASSQFPGQNTEAFF
>-|-|TRBV4-1|TRBJ2-2
TGCGCCAGCAGCCGCGTACAGGGTGGGTCCGGGGAGCTGTTTTTT
CASSRVQGGSGELFF
>-|-|TRBV6-5|TRBJ2-6
TGTGCCAGCACCATCTCTGGGGCCAACGTCCTGACTTTC
CASTISGANVLTF
>-|-|TRBV6-1|TRBJ2-7
TGTGCCAGCAGTGAAGTTGTCGATCCCGGCTACGAGCAGTACTTC
CASSEVVDPGYEQYF
>TRBD2|once|TRBV27|TRBJ2-7
TGTGCCAGCTGGGCGGGGGGGCTGGAAGAGCAGTACTTC
CASWAGGLEEQYF
>-|-|TRBV14|TRBJ1-2
TGTGCCAGCAGCCAAGTTGCGACGACAATCACCTTC
CASSQVATTITF
>-|-|TRBV7-9|TRBJ2-5
TGTGCCAGCAGCTGGGGGCAGCTCCAAGAGACCCAGTACTTC
CASSWGQLQETQYF
>TRBD2|-|TRBV2|TRBJ2-5
TGTGCCAGCAACGGCCTAGCGGGGGCCATGGAAGAGACCCAGTACTTC
CASNGLAGAMEETQYF
>-|-|TRBV11-3|TRBJ1-1
TGTGCCAGCAGCCGACGGGGGGACGACACTGAAGCTTTCTTT
CASSRRGDDTEAFF
>TRBD2|-|TRBV7-9|TRBJ2-2
TGTGCCAGCAGCGGGGCGGGAGGTGCCGGGGAGCTGTTTTTT
CASSGAGGAGELFF
>TRBD2|-|TRBV6-5|TRBJ2-3
TGTGCCAGCAGTCCTAGCGGGAGGAGAGATACGCAGTATTTT
CASSPSGRRDTQYF
>TRBD1|-|TRBV15|TRBJ1-1
TGTGCCACCAGCTGGGGACAGGGAGGGACTGAAGCTTTCTTT
CATSWGQGGTEAFF
>TRBD1|-|TRBV11-2|TRBJ1-2
TGTGCCAGCAGCTCGGGACAGGGAGGTGGTGGCTACACCTTC
CASSSGQGGGGYTF
>-|-|TRBV14|TRBJ2-7
TGTGCCAGCAGCCAAGATGGGGGCATATACGAGCAGTACTTC
CASSQDGGIYEQYF
>-|-|TRBV6-5|TRBJ2-5
TGTGCCAGCAGGTACGGGGTCGGGGAAGAGACCCAGTACTTC
CASRYGVGEETQYF
>-|-|TRBV6-4|TRBJ1-2
TGTGCCAGCAGTGAATCGGGAGGACAGTATGGCTACACCTTC
CASSESGGQYGYTF
>-|-|TRBV6-6|TRBJ1-1
TGTGCCAGCACTTATCGGTGGAGCCGGGAGAACACTGAAGCTTTCTTT
CASTYRWSRENTEAFF
>TRBD2|-|TRBV7-3|TRBJ2-1
TGTGCCAGCAGCTTGGGACTAGCGGCTTACAATGAGCAGTTCTTC
CASSLGLAAYNEQFF
>-|-|TRBV14|TRBJ1-6
TGTGCCAGCAGTCCTGAACTGAGGAGTGATTCACCCCTCCACTTT
CASSPELRSDSPLHF
>-|few|TRBV29-1|TRBJ2-7
TGCAGCGTCCTAGGTGGGGACAACACCTACGAGCAGTACTTC
CSVLGGDNTYEQYF
>-|-|TRBV4-1|TRBJ2-1
TGCGCCAGCAGCCAAGAGTGGGCCGAGTACAATGAGCAGTTCTTC
CASSQEWAEYNEQFF
>-|-|TRBV7-8|TRBJ2-7
TGTGCCAGCAGCGAGGGACTCAACTACGAGCAGTACTTC
CASSEGLNYEQYF
>-|-|TRBV5-5|TRBJ1-2
TGTGCCAGCAGCCCCTCCTATGGTGGCTACACCTTC
CASSPSYGGYTF
>-|-|TRBV7-6|TRBJ1-2
TGTGCCAGCAGCTTCAACAAGGCGGCCGCCTCCTCCTATGGCTACACCTTC
CASSFNKAAASSYGYTF
>TRBD1|-|TRBV11-1|TRBJ1-3
TGTGCCAGCAGCTTACCATCGACAGGGCTCGGCTCTGGAAACACCATATATTTT
CASSLPSTGLGSGNTIYF
>TRBD1|-|TRBV7-6|TRBJ1-1
TGTGCCAGCAGCTTAGCGAGGGAGTTAGGGGGCGAGTCGGAAGTAATTGAAGCTTTCTTT
CASSLARELGGESEVIEAFF
>-|-|TRBV2|TRBJ2-7
TGTGCCAGGGGGGCGGGGGCCGCGCAAAGCTCCTACGAGCAGTACTTC
CARGAGAAQSSYEQYF
>-|-|TRBV6-1|TRBJ1-1
TGTGCCAGCAGTTATCTTTTAACTGAAGCTTTCTTT
CASSYLLTEAFF
>TRBD1|-|TRBV13|TRBJ2-1
TGTGCCAGCAGCTACAGGGGGGTGCAATACAATGAGCAGTTCTTC
CASSYRGVQYNEQFF
>-|-|TRBV6-5|TRBJ2-1
TGTGCCAGCAGTTACTCCGCAGGGCCATACAATGAGCAGTTCTTC
CASSYSAGPYNEQFF
>TRBD1|-|TRBV7-9|TRBJ1-2
TGTGCCAGCACGGACAGGCCTTATGGCTACACCTTC
CASTDRPYGYTF
>TRBD1|-|TRBV7-3|TRBJ1-1
TGTGCCAGCAGCTCAGGGGGTCGTACTGAAGCTTTCTTT
CASSSGGRTEAFF
>TRBD2|-|TRBV7-3|TRBJ2-1
TGTGCCAGCAGCGCGGGGGGGCCTGGCAATGAGCAGTTCTTC
CASSAGGPGNEQFF
>-|-|TRBV7-3|TRBJ1-1
TGTGCCAGCAGCCCGGGGAGGGTGACAGTAGTGAACACTGAAGCTTTCTTT
CASSPGRVTVVNTEAFF
>-|-|TRBV21-1|TRBJ1-2
TGTGCCAGCAGCAAAGGGGCAGAGAACTATGGCTACACCTTC
CASSKGAENYGYTF
>TRBD2|-|TRBV9|TRBJ2-7
TGTGCCAGCAGCACTCAACCCGGGTCGGGGGGAAACGAGCAGTACTTC
CASSTQPGSGGNEQYF
>TRBD1|-|TRBV19|TRBJ1-6
TGTGCCAGTAGTTCCGGGACAGGGGGGCCACCCCTCCACTTT
CASSSGTGGPPLHF
>TRBD1|-|TRBV6-5|TRBJ1-6
TGTGCCAGCAGTCCCGGGACAGGCTATAATTCACCCCTCCACTTT
CASSPGTGYNSPLHF
>-|-|TRBV7-8|TRBJ1-4
TGTGCCAGCAGCTTAGTGGGCAGGGATGAAAAACTGTTTTTT
CASSLVGRDEKLFF
>-|-|TRBV27|TRBJ1-6
TGTGCCAGCAGTTTATCTACAGCCAGCTCCTATAATTCACCCCTCCACTTT
CASSLSTASSYNSPLHF
>TRBD2|-|TRBV19|TRBJ2-1
TGTGCCAGTATGGCGAGCGGGGGCGGGGATGAGCAGTTCTTC
CASMASGGGDEQFF